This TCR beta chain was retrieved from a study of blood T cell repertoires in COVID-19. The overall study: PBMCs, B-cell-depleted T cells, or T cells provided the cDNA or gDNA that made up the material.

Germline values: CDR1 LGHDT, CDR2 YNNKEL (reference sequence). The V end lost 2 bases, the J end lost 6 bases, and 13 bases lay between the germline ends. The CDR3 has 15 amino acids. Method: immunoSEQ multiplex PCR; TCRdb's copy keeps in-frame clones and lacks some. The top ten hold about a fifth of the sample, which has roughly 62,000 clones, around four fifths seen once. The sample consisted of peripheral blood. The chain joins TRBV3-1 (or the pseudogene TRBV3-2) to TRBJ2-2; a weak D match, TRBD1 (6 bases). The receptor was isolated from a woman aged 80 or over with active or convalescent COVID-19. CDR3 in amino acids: CASSQRDINPGELFF. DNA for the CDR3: TGTGCCAGCAGCCAACGGGACATAAATCCCGGGGAGCTGTTTTTT.